Listed here are 16 T cell receptor beta chains from one sample, sequenced in a study of cytomegalovirus exposure and HLA in healthy donors. The PCR used 60 Vbeta and 13 Jbeta primers. Only in-frame clones appear in the TCRdb table, and some are missing; sequencing was by immunoSEQ multiplex PCR. The sample lists around 130,000 clones; 77% were seen once. The sample taken for sequencing was PBMCs. The receptors shown here come from a man between 18 and 35 years old in good health and CMV-seropositive.

The chain employs TRBV7-2 and TRBJ2-7, with a weak D call TRBD1 (5 bases). This CDR3 comprises 13 residues. From germline, CDR1 is SGHTA and CDR2 FQGNSA. Trimming took off 5 bases at V and 5 bases at J, with 13 bases between the two ends. Here the CDR3 DNA reads TGTGCCAGCAGCAAAGGGGCCCGTGACGAGCAGTACTTC. It translates to CASSKGARDEQYF.

This chain connects TRBV29-1 to TRBJ2-5; 9 bases line up with TRBD2. Germline loops: CDR1 SQVTM, CDR2 ANQGSEA. The J segment lost 5 bases and the V segment lost 6 bases, leaving 10 bases of the junction unmatched. The CDR3 extends over 14 amino acids. The CDR3 spells CSVAAGLARETQYF. The CDR3 DNA is TGCAGCGTAGCGGCGGGACTAGCTCGGGAGACCCAGTACTTC. The full variable domain, completed using reference TRBV29-1 and TRBJ2-5, is SAVISQKPSRDICQRGTSLTIQCQVDSQVTMMFWYRQQPGQSLTLIATANQGSEATYESGFVIDKFPISRPNLTFSTLTVSNMSPEDSSIYLCSVAAGLARETQYFGPGTRLLVL.

The chain uses TRBV6-5 and TRBJ2-5; perhaps TRBD2 as D (5 bases). The CDR3 is 13 residues long. Trimming pared 3 bases from V and 8 bases from J, leaving 13 bases between. Germline values: CDR1 MNHEY, CDR2 SVGAGI. Here the CDR3 DNA reads TGTGCCAGCAGTTATAGAGGACTTTACACCCAGTACTTC. Translating it yields CASSYRGLYTQYF.

The gene calls are TRBV25-1 and TRBJ2-2; 10 bases fit TRBD2. With V trimmed by 6 bases and J by 0 bases, 7 bases remained unmatched. Germline CDR1 is MGHDK and CDR2 is SYGVNS. The CDR3 contains 17 residues. CDR3 loop: CASRHTSGTTNTGELFF. The CDR3 nucleotides are TGTGCCAGCAGGCATACTAGCGGGACGACGAACACCGGGGAGCTGTTTTTT.

The chain has TRBV19 and TRBJ1-5; TRBD1 aligns across 9 bases. The V gene end was trimmed by 6 bases and the J gene end by 6 bases; junction bases not matched to a gene: 9. The CDR3 sequence is 15 residues long. Germline values: CDR1 LNHDA, CDR2 SQIVND (reference sequence). CDR3 sequence reads: CASREDRGFSQPQHF. CDR3 nucleotides: TGTGCCAGTAGGGAGGACAGGGGATTTTCTCAGCCCCAGCATTTT.

This clone was seen only a few times. The rearrangement joins TRBV5-1 to TRBJ2-2; 14 nucleotides agree with TRBD2. J gave up 3 bases and V 4 bases, and 5 bases lay outside the gene matches. Germline CDR1 reads SGHRS; CDR2 reads YFSETQ. The CDR3 covers 17 residues. The CDR3 reads CASSPGLAGEYTGELFF. The CDR3 DNA sequence: TGCGCCAGCAGCCCGGGACTAGCGGGAGAGTACACCGGGGAGCTGTTTTTT.

In DNA form, the CDR3 reads TGTGCCAGCAGTCAGGATATCGATGAAAAACTGTTTTTT. This codes for CASSQDIDEKLFF. The chain joins TRBV6-5 to TRBJ1-4, with no clear D. The V gene lost 5 bases and the J gene lost 6 bases, with 10 bases spanning the gap. The CDR3 spans 13 residues. The germline CDR1 and CDR2 sequences are MNHEY and SVGAGI.

The chain couples TRBV29-1 to TRBJ2-1, with 7 bases aligning to TRBD2. The V and J ends lost 4 bases and 1 base, in that order; junction bases with no gene match: 7. Looked up from germline, CDR1 is SQVTM and CDR2 is ANQGSEA. The CDR3 length is 15 residues. CDR3: CSVVLHGRSYNEQFF. In DNA, the CDR3 is TGCAGCGTTGTTTTACACGGGAGGTCCTACAATGAGCAGTTCTTC.

The V and J genes are TRBV2 and TRBJ1-5, with D possibly matching TRBD1 (5 bases). The CDR3 runs to 12 residues. V was cut by 1 base and J by 15 bases, with 13 bases left in between. CDR1 SNHLY and CDR2 FYNNEI come from the germline V gene. The CDR3, as DNA: TGTGCCAGCAGTGAAGGACAGAATAGACTGCATTTT. Translated: CASSEGQNRLHF. Drawing the rest from reference TRBV2 and TRBJ1-5, the complete variable domain is EPEVTQTPSHQVTQMGQEVILRCVPISNHLYFYWYRQILGQKVEFLVSFYNNEISEKSEIFDDQFSVERPDGSNFTLKIRSTKLEDSAMYFCASSEGQNRLHFGDGTRLSIL.

About this clone itself: In the same sample, other DNA sequences code for this CDR3. The chain has TRBV5-8 and TRBJ2-3, with D possibly TRBD1 on 6 matching bases. From germline, CDR1 is SGHTS and CDR2 YDEGEE. The V end was cut by 5 bases, the J end by 2 bases, with 12 bases between. This CDR3 is 14 amino acids long. The CDR3 nucleotides read TGTGCCAGCAGTTTCGGACAGTCCACAGATACGCAGTATTTT. Translation gives CASSFGQSTDTQYF.

The CDR3 coding sequence is TGCGCCAGCAGCTTAACAGGGGGCCTTCGGACAGATACGCAGTATTTT. The encoded protein is CASSLTGGLRTDTQYF. This rearrangement joins TRBV5-1 to TRBJ2-3; the match to TRBD1 covers 9 bases. This CDR3 comprises 16 residues. V shed 2 bases, J shed 3 bases, and the junction held 7 bases outside the gene matches. Germline lookup yields CDR1 SGHRS and CDR2 YFSETQ.

The sample holds one count of this clone. The chain couples TRBV29-1 to TRBJ1-1; 8 nucleotides align to TRBD1. Looked up from germline, CDR1 is SQVTM and CDR2 is ANQGSEA. Losses at the gene ends were 7 bases for V and 5 bases for J; bases not matched to a gene: 9. This CDR3 has 13 amino acids. Here the CDR3 DNA reads TGCAGCGCGAGACAGGGGACGATGACTGAAGCTTTCTTT. Translating gives CSARQGTMTEAFF.

This sequence joins TRBV28 and TRBJ2-1; 9 bases fit TRBD2. The V gene's germline CDR1 is MDHEN and CDR2 SYDVKM. This CDR3 has 17 residues. The junction had 16 bases not matched to a gene; V was cut back by 5 bases and J by 8 bases. The DNA of the CDR3 is TGTGCCAGCAGTAATACTAGGAGGCGGGGGGGCAGGGATGAGCAGTTCTTC. Translated, it gives CASSNTRRRGGRDEQFF.

This clone appeared a few times. This chain links TRBV29-1 with TRBJ2-7, with 7 nucleotides matching TRBD2. This CDR3 comprises 15 residues. V was pared by 1 base and J by 2 bases, with 8 bases of the junction left unmatched. From germline, CDR1 is SQVTM and CDR2 ANQGSEA. The CDR3 nucleotides are TGCAGCGTTGAAGGGGGGGGACGGGAAACCTACGAGCAGTACTTC. Residues: CSVEGGGRETYEQYF.

The genes are TRBV6-4 and TRBJ1-5; TRBD1 is a possible D gene (6 bases). The V gene lost 4 bases and the J gene lost 5 bases, with 15 bases spanning the gap. Germline V lookup: CDR1 MRHNA, CDR2 SNTAGT. The CDR3 runs 15 residues. The CDR3 region is CASSGMSGGDQPQHF. The CDR3 nucleotides are TGTGCCAGCAGTGGAATGTCGGGGGGCGATCAGCCCCAGCATTTT.

The chain employs TRBV7-8 and TRBJ1-3, with D unclear. This CDR3 has 17 residues. Germline CDR1 and CDR2: SGHVS and FQNEAQ. Trimming cost V 0 bases and J 0 bases, with 12 bases left between them. DNA for the CDR3: TGTGCCAGCAGCTTAGCATACATTCGATCCTCTGGAAACACCATATATTTT. This translates into CASSLAYIRSSGNTIYF.